These 24 T cell receptor beta chains were all obtained from the same sample, sequenced in a study of blood T cell repertoires in COVID-19. Clones were sequenced by immunoSEQ multiplex PCR, and TCRdb holds only the in-frame ones, with some missing. The repertoire holds 250,000 or so clones, with roughly 90% as singletons. Sequenced material: peripheral blood. The receptors were sampled from a man aged 25 to 40 with active or convalescent COVID-19.

The CDR3 loop is CASSDGEAGELFF. CDR3 in DNA: TGTGCCAGCAGTGACGGCGAGGCCGGGGAGCTGTTTTTT. The chain employs TRBV6-4 and TRBJ2-2; D call uncertain. This CDR3 is built from 13 residues. Per the germline V gene, CDR1 is MRHNA and CDR2 is SNTAGT. V lost 2 bases to trimming and J lost 6 bases, with 7 bases between them.

The gene calls are TRBV7-9 and TRBJ1-1; 8 bases fit TRBD1. The germline V gene encodes CDR1 SEHNR and CDR2 FQNEAQ (reference sequence). This CDR3 contains 18 residues. After removal of 4 bases from V and 3 bases from J, the junction contained 16 bases not matched to a gene. CDR3 sequence (DNA): TGTGCCAGCAGCTACCCCCAAACGGACAGGGAGAGGGACACTGAAGCTTTCTTT. Encoded protein: CASSYPQTDRERDTEAFF. Full variable domain (missing parts from reference TRBV7-9 and TRBJ1-1): DTGVSQNPRHKITKRGQNVTFRCDPISEHNRLYWYRQTLGQGPEFLTYFQNEAQLEKSRLLSDRFSAERPKGSFSTLEIQRTEQGDSAMYLCASSYPQTDRERDTEAFFGQGTRLTVV.

The rearrangement links TRBV7-2 to TRBJ2-7; D might be TRBD1 (5 bases). This CDR3 comprises 13 residues. The germline V and J ends were trimmed by 3 bases and 6 bases, with 12 bases remaining between them. In germline, CDR1 is SGHTA, CDR2 FQGNSA. CDR3 bases: TGTGCCAGCAGCTTTACAGGCAGGGTCGAGCAGTACTTC. Its protein is CASSFTGRVEQYF.

The chain combines TRBV3-1 (or the pseudogene TRBV3-2) with TRBJ1-5; D ambiguous. Germline CDR1 reads LGHDT; CDR2 reads YNNKEL (reference sequence). The V gene lost 0 bases and the J gene lost 0 bases, with 9 bases spanning the gap. The CDR3 covers 16 residues. The CDR3 region has the DNA TGTGCCAGCAGCCAAGAGGGCCCGAATAGCAATCAGCCCCAGCATTTT. It specifies CASSQEGPNSNQPQHF.

The count of this clone is one. This chain connects TRBV7-9 to TRBJ2-1; D possibly corresponds to TRBD2 (6 bases). CDR3 length equals 18 residues. Germline CDR1 and CDR2: SEHNR and FQNEAQ (reference sequence). The germline V and J ends were trimmed by 1 base and 0 bases, with 16 bases remaining between them. The CDR3 DNA sequence: TGTGCCAGCAGCTTAGGCGGCGGGGCGACTCCCTCCTACAATGAGCAGTTCTTC. Its translation: CASSLGGGATPSYNEQFF.

This chain uses TRBV7-2 with TRBJ2-1, with 13 bases lining up with TRBD2. The CDR3 sequence is 16 residues long. Germline V gene data show CDR1 as SGHTA and CDR2 as FQGNSA. Germline trimming cut 5 bases from V and 8 bases from J; bases unmatched to any gene: 9. This CDR3 is CASSTRTSGGGDEQFF. The CDR3 nucleotides read TGTGCCAGCAGCACGAGGACTAGCGGGGGAGGGGATGAGCAGTTCTTC.

The rearrangement uses TRBV2 and TRBJ2-3, with 7 bases lining up with TRBD1. CDR1 is SNHLY, CDR2 FYNNEI, per germline. The V and J ends lost 4 bases and 4 bases, in that order; junction bases with no gene match: 2. This CDR3 comprises 13 residues. The CDR3 DNA is TGTGCCAGCAGTGGGCAGGGGGCAGATACGCAGTATTTT. Its translation is CASSGQGADTQYF.

This chain links TRBV7-2 with TRBJ1-1; 9 bases agree with TRBD1. The CDR3 has 16 amino acids. With 5 bases clipped from V and 2 bases from J, the junction kept 9 bases outside the gene matches. The germline gives CDR1 SGHTA, CDR2 FQGNSA. The CDR3 spells CASSPLTGGFNTEAFF. DNA of the CDR3: TGTGCCAGCAGCCCACTGACAGGGGGATTCAACACTGAAGCTTTCTTT.

This clone has more than one count but fewer than ten. This chain joins TRBV12-3 or TRBV12-4 and TRBJ1-6; D is possibly TRBD1 (5 bases). The CDR3 runs to 13 residues. V was trimmed by 5 bases and J by 8 bases, leaving 10 bases between them. CDR3 residues: CASSTTGHSPLHF. CDR3 coding DNA: TGTGCCAGCAGTACAACAGGACATTCACCCCTCCACTTT.

The DNA of the CDR3 is TGTGCCAGCAGTTTGCCCGGGACAGGGAGGAATCAGCCCCAGCATTTT. It codes for CASSLPGTGRNQPQHF. This chain links TRBV27 with TRBJ1-5; 9 bases align to TRBD1. Per germline, CDR1 MNHEY and CDR2 SMNVEV (reference sequence). The CDR3 runs 16 residues. J gave up 4 bases and V 3 bases, and 7 bases lay outside the gene matches.

J is TRBJ1-6 and V is TRBV19, with 7 positions matching TRBD1. This CDR3 has 14 residues. Trimming removed 9 bases from V and 10 bases from J; junction bases left unmatched: 12. Per germline, CDR1 LNHDA and CDR2 SQIVND (reference sequence). The CDR3 sequence: CASRTGTAGSPLHF. Here the CDR3 DNA reads TGTGCCAGCAGGACCGGGACAGCGGGCTCACCCCTCCACTTT.

V usage is TRBV4-3 and J usage is TRBJ2-1, with TRBD2 identical over 9 bases. Germline V CDR1 and CDR2: LGHNA, YSLEER. The CDR3 covers 15 residues. V was clipped by 3 bases and J by 6 bases; unmatched bases: 6. The CDR3 bases are TGCGCCAGCAGCCAGCTGCGGGGGGGCCGCAATGAGCAGTTCTTC. Protein sequence: CASSQLRGGRNEQFF.

This chain connects TRBV6-5 to TRBJ1-5, with D uncertain. This CDR3 contains 14 residues. Per the germline V gene, CDR1 is MNHEY and CDR2 is SVGAGI. The V and J ends lost 6 bases and 0 bases respectively, with 9 bases between them. The DNA of the CDR3 is TGTGCCAGCAGCTTTGACTCTAGCAATCAGCCCCAGCATTTT. Translating it yields CASSFDSSNQPQHF.

The chain carries TRBV3-1 (or the pseudogene TRBV3-2) and TRBJ2-7; possibly TRBD2 for D (5 bases). Between the trimmed V and J ends, which lost 5 bases and 5 bases, there was a span of 10 bases. Germline-derived CDR1 and CDR2 are LGHDT and YNNKEL (reference sequence). This CDR3 comprises 12 residues. CDR3 DNA: TGTGCCAGCAGCAGTTGGGGAGACGAGCAGTACTTC. This encodes CASSSWGDEQYF.

The genes are TRBV3-1 (or the pseudogene TRBV3-2) and TRBJ1-2; 9 bases agree with TRBD1. V trimming: 4 bases; J trimming: 8 bases; junction bases outside the gene matches: 8. The CDR3 covers 14 residues. Germline CDR1 and CDR2: LGHDT and YNNKEL (reference sequence). The CDR3 bases are TGTGCCAGCAGCCTTACGGACAGGGGAGGCGGCTACACCTTC. Amino acid sequence: CASSLTDRGGGYTF.

Comment on this clone: Because the CDR3's place on the DNA is in doubt, the DNA is left out and the CDR3 is given as listed by TCRdb. The chain employs TRBV12-1 and TRBJ2-7; TRBD2 is the table's D call, not checked against the DNA. TRBV12-1 corresponds to a pseudogene. The CDR3 length is 18 residues, termini included. The CDR3 reads CASSFGEGLAGGTYEQYF.

The chain combines TRBV4-1 with TRBJ1-2, with D hard to call. Germline assignment: CDR1 MGHRA and CDR2 YSYEKL. V dropped 1 base and J dropped 7 bases, with 19 bases sitting between them. This CDR3 spans 16 amino acids. CDR3: CASSQGVLPWSVGYTF. The DNA of the CDR3 is TGCGCCAGCAGCCAAGGAGTCTTGCCGTGGTCTGTTGGCTACACCTTC.

The count of this clone is one. This rearrangement joins TRBV4-3 to TRBJ2-7, with D perhaps matching TRBD2 (5 bases). Between the trimmed V and J ends, which lost 4 bases and 3 bases, there was a span of 13 bases. The CDR3 has 14 residues. The V gene's germline CDR1 is LGHNA and CDR2 YSLEER. In DNA, the CDR3 is TGCGCCAGCAGCCGTCTCGAGGGCGGCTACGAGCAGTACTTC. Amino acid sequence: CASSRLEGGYEQYF.

The chain couples TRBV19 to TRBJ2-3, with unresolved D. V was trimmed by 3 bases and J by 6 bases, leaving 16 bases between them. Germline V gene lookup returns CDR1 LNHDA and CDR2 SQIVND (reference sequence). This CDR3 is 15 amino acids long. For the CDR3, the DNA is TGTGCCAGTAGTATCCTAGACTCAGACTCGGATACGCAGTATTTT. Its protein product is CASSILDSDSDTQYF.

This clone was recorded once. This chain uses TRBV9 with TRBJ1-5; 8 nucleotides line up with TRBD1. With V trimmed by 0 bases and J by 7 bases, 6 bases remained unmatched. Germline lookup yields CDR1 SGDLS and CDR2 YYNGEE. The CDR3 runs to 15 residues. As DNA, the CDR3 is TGTGCCAGCAGCGTAGGGTGGGCAGGGGGCCAGCCCCAGCATTTT. Translated: CASSVGWAGGQPQHF. The full variable domain, with the rest looked up from reference TRBV9 and TRBJ1-5, is DSGVTQTPKHLITATGQRVTLRCSPRSGDLSVYWYQQSLDQGLQFLIQYYNGEERAKGNILERFSAQQFPDLHSELNLSSLELGDSALYFCASSVGWAGGQPQHFGDGTRLSIL.

The rearrangement joins TRBV4-1 to TRBJ2-3, with D unresolved. Germline V lookup: CDR1 MGHRA, CDR2 YSYEKL. This CDR3 comprises 14 residues. Between the trimmed V and J ends, which lost 1 base and 1 base, there was a span of 6 bases. Here the CDR3 reads CASSQVLRTDTQYF. The CDR3 DNA reads as TGCGCCAGCAGCCAAGTGCTACGCACAGATACGCAGTATTTT.

The rearrangement joins TRBV11-2 to TRBJ2-4, with unresolved D. The CDR3 loop spans 14 amino acids. The germline gives CDR1 SGHAT, CDR2 FQNNGV. The V end was cut by 2 bases, the J end by 9 bases, with 14 bases between. CDR3 bases: TGTGCCAGCAGCTTATATGCTATCACGGGCATTCAGTACTTC. Its translation is CASSLYAITGIQYF.

CDR3 residues: CASSLLQPPSTDTQYF. CDR3 coding DNA: TGTGCCAGCAGCTTATTACAGCCACCTAGCACAGATACGCAGTATTTT. J is TRBJ2-3 and V is TRBV11-2, with D unclear. This CDR3 region has 16 residues. With 2 bases removed from V and 0 bases from J, the gap between germline ends came to 12 bases. Germline values: CDR1 SGHAT, CDR2 FQNNGV.

V gene TRBV5-8 combines with J gene TRBJ1-1; 8 bases map to TRBD1. CDR3 length equals 14 residues. The junction had 6 bases not matched to a gene; V was cut back by 2 bases and J by 6 bases. Germline CDR1 reads SGHTS; CDR2 reads YDEGEE. The CDR3, as DNA: TGTGCCAGCAGCTTAAGACAGGGGTACGCTGAAGCTTTCTTT. Translating it yields CASSLRQGYAEAFF.